This T cell receptor beta chain was captured by sequencing in a study of neurological immune-mediated disorders. In its sample, this clonotype was seen many times. There are 14 residues in the CDR3. Germline V gene data show CDR1 as SGHRS and CDR2 as YFSETQ. The ends were cut back, 0 bases at V and 6 bases at J, with 12 bases in the middle. The cDNA was generated by 5'RACE with 10-nucleotide random UMIs. A single run covered 15-18 subjects with over 200 million TCR-beta sequences. TCRdb reanalysed the 5' RACE reads using MiXCR and keeps one entry per CDR3 protein. The sample holds some 48,000 distinct CDR3 sequences, around 13% seen once. Time point: longitudinal time-point 2. 2 million unsorted PBMCs were stored in RNAlater at -80 °C before RNA extraction.

The sample was PBMCs. The sequence was collected from a male donor with HTLV-1-associated myelopathy (HAM/TSP). J is TRBJ1-1 and V is TRBV5-1, with unresolved D. Here the CDR3 DNA reads TGCGCCAGCAGCTTGGCCGTGGTATCCGCTGAAGCTTTCTTT. Translation: CASSLAVVSAEAFF.